Shown below are 18 T cell receptor beta chains from a single sample sequenced in a study of Ad26.COV2.S vaccination and SARS-CoV-2 variants. Treatment in this sample: about 20 received Ad26.COV2.S at low or high dose, single or two shots; roughly five received placebo; per-sample allocation not given. At day 63 after the first vaccine or placebo injection, samples were drawn. Sequenced by immunoSEQ multiplex PCR; TCRdb stores in-frame clones only, minus some. The sample gives about 400,000 clones, around nine tenths of which show up once; 1.5% to 2% is in the top ten. Specimen: peripheral blood, collected in a trial of Ad26.COV2.S vaccine versus placebo. The receptors were sampled from a person aged 18-60 years who received the Ad26.COV2.S COVID-19 vaccine or a placebo.

V gene TRBV13 combines with J gene TRBJ2-5; maybe TRBD1 (5 bases). This CDR3 has 15 amino acids. Germline V gene sequence: CDR1 PRHDT, CDR2 FYEKMQ (reference sequence). V lost 0 bases and J lost 2, with 10 bases in between. The CDR3 region has the DNA TGTGCCAGCAGCTTAGGGGGGCAGGGACAAGAGACCCAGTACTTC. Encoded protein: CASSLGGQGQETQYF.

The chain has TRBV7-9 and TRBJ2-1; 8 bases align to TRBD1. The J segment lost 7 bases and the V segment lost 3 bases, leaving 8 bases of the junction unmatched. This CDR3 has 15 residues. Germline assignment: CDR1 SEHNR and CDR2 FQNEAQ (reference sequence). CDR3 region: CASSFAQGVSNEQFF. CDR3 sequence (DNA): TGTGCCAGCAGCTTTGCACAGGGGGTCAGTAATGAGCAGTTCTTC. The variable domain in full, with the rest retrieved from reference TRBV7-9 and TRBJ2-1, is DTGVSQNPRHKITKRGQNVTFRCDPISEHNRLYWYRQTLGQGPEFLTYFQNEAQLEKSRLLSDRFSAERPKGSFSTLEIQRTEQGDSAMYLCASSFAQGVSNEQFFGPGTRLTVL.

The J gene is TRBJ2-5, the V gene TRBV10-3, with D unresolved. Trimming took off 4 bases at V and 4 bases at J, with 4 bases between the two ends. The germline V gene encodes CDR1 ENHRY and CDR2 SYGVKD. The CDR3 length is 11 residues. The CDR3 reads CAISGGETQYF. CDR3 coding DNA: TGTGCCATCAGTGGTGGAGAGACCCAGTACTTC.

Note on this clone: Given a far larger clone just one base away, this is likely a sequencing read error. V gene TRBV28 combines with J gene TRBJ2-6; D not resolved. The CDR3 has 14 residues. V shed 3 bases and J shed 0 bases, with 3 bases lying between them. Germline CDR1 and CDR2: MDHEN and SYDVKM. This chain's CDR3 is CASSLDSGANVLTF. The CDR3 DNA is TGTGCCAGCAGTTTGGACTCTGGGGCCAACGTCCTGACTTTC.

The rearrangement joins TRBV6-5 to TRBJ1-2; no clear D gene. The CDR3 sequence is 13 residues long. Germline V gene sequence: CDR1 MNHEY, CDR2 SVGAGI. V lost 5 bases and J lost 12, with 19 bases in between. The CDR3 spells CASSIGQRPRDTF. The CDR3 nucleotides read TGTGCCAGCAGTATCGGTCAGCGCCCGCGTGACACCTTC.

The chain uses TRBV11-3 and TRBJ2-2, with D perhaps assigned TRBD1 or TRBD2 (5 bases each). V was cut by 3 bases and J by 5 bases, with 10 bases left in between. CDR1 is SGHNT and CDR2 is YENEEA in the germline V gene. This CDR3 spans 14 amino acids. This CDR3 reads CASSFQGRTGELFF. The CDR3 DNA is TGTGCCAGCAGCTTCCAGGGACGGACCGGGGAGCTGTTTTTT.

This chain joins TRBV6-5 and TRBJ2-5; TRBD1 matches at 7 bases. This CDR3 is 14 amino acids long. Losses at the gene ends were 5 bases for V and 2 bases for J; bases not matched to a gene: 5. The germline V gene has CDR1 MNHEY and CDR2 SVGAGI. The CDR3 is CASSPGQPQETQYF. In DNA, the CDR3 is TGTGCCAGCAGTCCGGGACAGCCTCAAGAGACCCAGTACTTC.

The chain carries TRBV28 and TRBJ2-5, with 12 bases lining up with TRBD1. V was clipped by 5 bases and J by 6 bases; unmatched bases: 10. Germline V gene data show CDR1 as MDHEN and CDR2 as SYDVKM. This CDR3 has 16 residues. Here the CDR3 DNA reads TGTGCCAGCAGTCCGGGACAGGGGGCGTCTGGGAAGACCCAGTACTTC. Translated, it gives CASSPGQGASGKTQYF.

The CDR3 spells CASSFPTGDGSEAFF. CDR3 DNA sequence: TGTGCCAGCAGTTTCCCGACAGGGGATGGGAGTGAAGCTTTCTTT. This chain uses TRBV28 with TRBJ1-1; 8 bases are shared with TRBD1. Trimming cost V 3 bases and J 7 bases; bases outside gene matches: 10. Per the germline V gene, CDR1 is MDHEN and CDR2 is SYDVKM. The CDR3 sequence is 15 residues long. Full variable domain (rest looked up from reference TRBV28 and TRBJ1-1): DVKVTQSSRYLVKRTGEKVFLECVQDMDHENMFWYRQDPGLGLRLIYFSYDVKMKEKGDIPEGYSVSREKKERFSLILESASTNQTSMYLCASSFPTGDGSEAFFGQGTRLTVV.

The CDR3 DNA is TGCGCCAGCAGCCAAGTTGGGGACTCCTCCTACGAGCAGTACTTC. Protein: CASSQVGDSSYEQYF. The chain has TRBV4-1 and TRBJ2-7, with a possible D match to TRBD2 (6 bases). Trimming took 1 base from V and 0 from J, leaving 10 bases between them. This CDR3 is built from 15 residues. Germline lookup yields CDR1 MGHRA and CDR2 YSYEKL.

CDR3: CAISDQETQYF. In DNA, the CDR3 is TGTGCCATCTCGGACCAAGAGACCCAGTACTTC. The chain carries TRBV28 and TRBJ2-5; D uncertain. Trimming took 10 bases from V and 0 from J, leaving 6 bases between them. Germline CDR1 is MDHEN and CDR2 is SYDVKM. This CDR3 comprises 11 residues. The full variable domain, completed using reference TRBV28 and TRBJ2-5, is DVKVTQSSRYLVKRTGEKVFLECVQDMDHENMFWYRQDPGLGLRLIYFSYDVKMKEKGDIPEGYSVSREKKERFSLILESASTNQTSMYLCAISDQETQYFGPGTRLLVL.

This rearrangement joins TRBV12-3 or TRBV12-4 to TRBJ1-2, with 7 bases that match TRBD1. The ends lost 3 bases at V and 8 bases at J; junction bases unmatched: 6. This CDR3 is built from 13 residues. CDR3 protein: CASSFSTGEGYTF. CDR3 DNA sequence: TGTGCCAGCAGTTTTAGCACAGGGGAAGGCTACACCTTC.

V usage is TRBV7-2 and J usage is TRBJ2-1, with 7 bases fitting TRBD2. The V gene's germline CDR1 is SGHTA and CDR2 FQGNSA. V lost 0 bases and J lost 4; bases outside the gene matches: 3. The CDR3 loop spans 15 amino acids. The CDR3: CASSLAAGAYNEQFF. The CDR3, as DNA: TGTGCCAGCAGCTTAGCGGCGGGAGCGTACAATGAGCAGTTCTTC.

CDR3 residues: CASSTLAPSDEQFF. The CDR3 region has the DNA TGTGCCAGTAGTACCCTAGCCCCTTCGGATGAGCAGTTCTTC. The V and J genes are TRBV19 and TRBJ2-1; possible D gene TRBD2, 5 bases. Per the germline V gene, CDR1 is LNHDA and CDR2 is SQIVND (reference sequence). The CDR3 is 14 residues long. V lost 4 bases and J 8 bases, leaving 15 bases between the germline ends.

The rearrangement uses TRBV19 and TRBJ2-2; D tentatively reads TRBD1 or TRBD2 (6 bases each). Deletions cut 4 bases from V and 4 bases from J, with 10 bases between. The CDR3 loop spans 14 amino acids. The germline gives CDR1 LNHDA, CDR2 SQIVND (reference sequence). As DNA, the CDR3 is TGTGCCAGTAGTAAGGAGGGGGGCACCGGGGAGCTGTTTTTT. This codes for CASSKEGGTGELFF.

This chain joins TRBV28 and TRBJ1-2, with D unclear. CDR1 and CDR2 (germline): MDHEN, SYDVKM. This CDR3 has 13 amino acids. V was trimmed by 3 bases and J by 3 bases, leaving 8 bases between them. Written as DNA, the CDR3 is TGTGCCAGCAGTTTTTCAACTGACTATGGCTACACCTTC. It encodes CASSFSTDYGYTF.

This clone came up once. V usage is TRBV28 and J usage is TRBJ2-3, with D possibly matching TRBD2 (5 bases). V was clipped by 1 base and J by 2 bases, with 7 bases between them. The CDR3 covers 14 residues. Germline lookup yields CDR1 MDHEN and CDR2 SYDVKM. CDR3 protein: CASSLSGITDTQYF. The CDR3 DNA follows: TGTGCCAGCAGTTTATCGGGGATCACAGATACGCAGTATTTT.

For the CDR3, the DNA is TGTGCCAGCAGCCAATTCGGGAACACTGAAGCTTTCTTT. It codes for CASSQFGNTEAFF. The chain combines TRBV14 with TRBJ1-1; D remains ambiguous. Germline V CDR1 and CDR2: SGHDN, FVKESK. The germline V and J ends were trimmed by 2 bases and 1 base, with 5 bases remaining between them. The CDR3 is made up of 13 amino acids.